This T cell receptor (beta chain) was sequenced in a study of CXCR3-negative and CXCR3-positive naive CD8 T cells. General study findings and limits: Researchers report that CXCR3-positive naive cells carry more hydrophobic TRB CDR3s than CXCR3-negative naive cells. Diversity in memory CD8+ cells fell much lower than the comparably high levels seen in both naive subsets. TRBV-TRBJ usage matched between naive CXCR3-negative and CXCR3-positive cells but not between memory cells. Naive subsets had comparable surface CD5, so TRB CDR3 properties gauged TCR strength.

Concerning this clonotype itself: The antigen is unknown.

UMI-tagged TRB cDNA libraries were built via 5' RACE. Reprocessing the 5' RACE reads, TCRdb reports a single entry for every CDR3 protein and omits DNA. Its table records 150,000 to 180,000 distinct CDR3 sequences. Looked up from germline, CDR1 is LGHNA and CDR2 is YSLEER. CDR3 size: 17 residues. The chain uses TRBV4-3 and TRBJ1-6. The origin of this receptor is a human donor in good health. Some clones in this sample may be carry-over from other donors' samples. Material: naive CXCR3+ CD8+ T cells from blood. Subset: CD45RO-CCR7+CD27+CD95- naive CD8+ T cells expressing CXCR3 (TNR3+). CDR3: CASSQGSRSSYNSPLHF.